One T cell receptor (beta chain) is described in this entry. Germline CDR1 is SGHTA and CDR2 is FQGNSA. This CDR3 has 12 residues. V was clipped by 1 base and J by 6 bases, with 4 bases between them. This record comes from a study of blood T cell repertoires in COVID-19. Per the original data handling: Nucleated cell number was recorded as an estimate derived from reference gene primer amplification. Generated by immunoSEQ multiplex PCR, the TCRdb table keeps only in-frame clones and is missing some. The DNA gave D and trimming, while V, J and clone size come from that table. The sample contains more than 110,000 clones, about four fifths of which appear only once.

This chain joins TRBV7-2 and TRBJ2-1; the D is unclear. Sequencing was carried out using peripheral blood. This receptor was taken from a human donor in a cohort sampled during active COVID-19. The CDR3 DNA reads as TGTGCCAGCAGCTTAGATAGCAATGAGCAGTTCTTC. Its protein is CASSLDSNEQFF.